One and the same sample provided the 19 T cell receptor beta chains below, sequenced in a study of cytomegalovirus exposure and HLA in healthy donors. Researchers ran the PCR with 60 Vbeta and 13 Jbeta primers. Repertoires were generated with immunoSEQ multiplex PCR, while TCRdb's copy carries only in-frame clones and drops some. The sample holds around 130,000 clones, around 69% seen once. The specimen sequenced was PBMCs. Source of these receptors: a human donor in good health.

The gene calls are TRBV27 and TRBJ2-1; 14 bases are a match to TRBD2. Germline V lookup: CDR1 MNHEY, CDR2 SMNVEV (reference sequence). The CDR3 runs 15 residues. V gave up 6 bases and J gave up 5 bases; unmatched junction bases: 3. CDR3 sequence reads: CASRRTSGGNNEQFF. CDR3 sequence (DNA): TGTGCCAGCAGGCGGACTAGCGGGGGGAACAATGAGCAGTTCTTC.

This rearrangement joins TRBV28 to TRBJ2-7; 7 bases are shared with TRBD1. The CDR3 runs 15 residues. Germline CDR1 reads MDHEN; CDR2 reads SYDVKM. V shed 5 bases and J 5 bases; nucleotides not matched to a gene: 12. For the CDR3, the DNA is TGTGCCAGCAGTCTCCAGGGGGTGGGTTTGGACGAGCAGTACTTC. Translated: CASSLQGVGLDEQYF.

This chain uses TRBV7-2 with TRBJ1-5; D not certain. V was clipped by 1 base and J by 4 bases, with 8 bases between them. Germline CDR1 and CDR2: SGHTA and FQGNSA. The CDR3 spans 14 residues. CDR3 DNA sequence: TGTGCCAGCAGCTTAGTCGCGGATAATCAGCCCCAGCATTTT. This sequence encodes CASSLVADNQPQHF.

The chain is built from TRBV23-1 and TRBJ1-5; no clear D gene. TRBV23-1 falls under the ORF class, with uncertain function. Trimming shortened V by 2 bases and J by 7 bases, and 15 bases separated the two germline ends. The CDR3 covers 15 residues. In nucleotides, the CDR3 is TGCGCCAGCAGTCAAGCCGGGGTTTTAGGACAGCCCCAGCATTTT. The encoded protein is CASSQAGVLGQPQHF.

This chain connects TRBV27 to TRBJ2-1, with TRBD2 identical over 8 bases. Germline CDR1 reads MNHEY; CDR2 reads SMNVEV (reference sequence). CDR3 size: 18 residues. After removal of 2 bases from V and 5 bases from J, the junction contained 14 bases not matched to a gene. The CDR3 sequence is CASSLHRTSPPTHNEQFF. Here the CDR3 DNA reads TGTGCCAGCAGTTTACATAGGACTAGCCCCCCCACCCACAATGAGCAGTTCTTC.

The chain employs TRBV7-2 and TRBJ1-3; 10 bases line up with TRBD1. The germline V gene has CDR1 SGHTA and CDR2 FQGNSA. The V and J ends lost 2 bases and 3 bases, in that order; junction bases with no gene match: 10. The CDR3 loop spans 18 amino acids. The DNA of the CDR3 is TGTGCCAGCAGCTTAACCGGGACAGGGGTTATGGGTGGAAACACCATATATTTT. The encoded protein is CASSLTGTGVMGGNTIYF.

The V call is TRBV5-1, the J call TRBJ2-1; 16 bases line up with TRBD2. The CDR3 contains 21 residues. CDR1 is SGHRS, CDR2 YFSETQ, per germline. Losses at the gene ends were 4 bases for V and 0 bases for J; bases not matched to a gene: 13. As DNA, the CDR3 is TGCGCCAGCAGCCTGACGGTCGGGACTAGCGGGGGGGCGAGCTCCTACAATGAGCAGTTCTTC. This translates into CASSLTVGTSGGASSYNEQFF.

V is TRBV2 and J is TRBJ1-5; weak D call: TRBD1 (6 bases). This CDR3 comprises 15 residues. Trimming left V 6 bases short and J 1 base short, with 13 bases between. Germline V CDR1 and CDR2: SNHLY, FYNNEI. CDR3 coding DNA: TGTGCCAGCAGCGTACAGGGCCGGAGCAATCAGCCCCAGCATTTT. Translation gives CASSVQGRSNQPQHF.

This chain uses TRBV28 with TRBJ1-1, with TRBD1 matching over 7 bases. Germline CDR1 reads MDHEN; CDR2 reads SYDVKM. V trimming: 2 bases; J trimming: 3 bases; junction bases outside the gene matches: 6. The CDR3 extends over 15 amino acids. The CDR3 bases are TGTGCCAGCAGTTTAACCGGGACAGCAGACACTGAAGCTTTCTTT. Translating it yields CASSLTGTADTEAFF.

The chain employs TRBV9 and TRBJ2-6, with a possible D match to TRBD2 (6 bases). V was trimmed by 4 bases and J by 0 bases, leaving 17 bases between them. Germline CDR1 SGDLS, CDR2 YYNGEE. The CDR3 is 18 residues long. Here the CDR3 reads CASSLGGTGDSGANVLTF. The CDR3 bases are TGTGCCAGCAGCCTAGGAGGGACGGGAGACTCTGGGGCCAACGTCCTGACTTTC.

This chain joins TRBV5-4 and TRBJ1-1; 7 nucleotides match TRBD1. Germline V lookup: CDR1 SGHNT, CDR2 YYREEE (reference sequence). V was clipped by 0 bases and J by 0 bases; unmatched bases: 2. This CDR3 spans 15 amino acids. The chain's CDR3 is CASSLVDRVNTEAFF. In nucleotides, the CDR3 is TGTGCCAGCAGCTTGGTTGACAGGGTGAACACTGAAGCTTTCTTT.

The rearrangement joins TRBV30 to TRBJ2-1; 8 bases line up with TRBD2. The CDR3 length is 14 residues. Germline V gene data show CDR1 as GTSNPN and CDR2 as SVGIG (reference sequence). Trimming at V came to 2 bases and at J to 8 bases, leaving 8 bases not matched to a gene. CDR3 sequence reads: CAWSRLAGRDEQFF. The CDR3 bases are TGTGCCTGGAGTAGGCTAGCGGGTCGCGATGAGCAGTTCTTC.

The chain carries TRBV28 and TRBJ1-2; 8 positions match TRBD1. Germline V lookup: CDR1 MDHEN, CDR2 SYDVKM. The CDR3 runs 15 residues. J was trimmed by 6 bases and V by 2 bases; bases with no gene match: 8. The CDR3 reads CASSLLPGGAHGYTF. For the CDR3, the DNA is TGTGCCAGCAGTTTACTTCCAGGGGGCGCTCATGGCTACACCTTC.

Only a few counts were recorded for this clone. V gene TRBV6-5 combines with J gene TRBJ2-1; D is perhaps TRBD2 (7 bases). Germline V lookup: CDR1 MNHEY, CDR2 SVGAGI. The CDR3 runs to 15 residues. V was clipped by 8 bases and J by 3 bases, with 17 bases between them. Written as DNA, the CDR3 is TGTGCCAGCTCTCTAGGGGGGGCTTTCTACAATGAGCAGTTCTTC. This sequence encodes CASSLGGAFYNEQFF.

Note on this clone: One end of the junction fails to match germline, which may point to a read error. The chain joins TRBV10-3 to TRBJ1-3; no clear D gene. CDR3 size: 14 residues. CDR1 is ENHRY, CDR2 SYGVKD, per germline. In DNA form, the CDR3 reads TGTGCCATCACTAATGTAGCTTTTGGAGACACCATATATTTT. Residues: CAITNVAFGDTIYF.

V and J are TRBV28 and TRBJ1-5; no firm D call. The V and J ends lost 6 bases and 1 base respectively, with 13 bases between them. Germline V CDR1 and CDR2: MDHEN, SYDVKM. The CDR3 runs to 15 residues. This chain's CDR3 is CASRTGGVSNQPQHF. The CDR3 region has the DNA TGTGCCAGCAGAACCGGAGGAGTCAGCAATCAGCCCCAGCATTTT.

The J gene is TRBJ2-5, the V gene TRBV13; D unclear. Germline CDR1 PRHDT, CDR2 FYEKMQ (reference sequence). The CDR3 is 14 amino acids. Trimming removed 0 bases at V and 2 bases at J, with 7 bases between. This CDR3 reads CASSLGRKQETQYF. The CDR3 DNA sequence: TGTGCCAGCAGCTTAGGCAGGAAACAAGAGACCCAGTACTTC.

This clone qualifies as medium-sized (0.01 to 0.1%). The chain links TRBV5-4 to TRBJ1-2, with no clear D. Trimming took off 0 bases at V and 4 bases at J, with 7 bases between the two ends. The germline CDR1 and CDR2 sequences are SGHNT and YYREEE (reference sequence). The CDR3 has 13 residues. The CDR3 DNA is TGTGCCAGCAGCTTGGGGGCTTCCTATGGCTACACCTTC. It is translated as CASSLGASYGYTF. Complete variable domain (other parts from reference TRBV5-4 and TRBJ1-2): ETGVTQSPTHLIKTRGQQVTLRCSSQSGHNTVSWYQQALGQGPQFIFQYYREEENGRGNFPPRFSGLQFPNYSSELNVNALELDDSALYLCASSLGASYGYTFGSGTRLTVV.

This clone turned up a few times. The rearrangement uses TRBV7-2 and TRBJ1-3; D ambiguous. This CDR3 region has 13 residues. CDR1 is SGHTA and CDR2 is FQGNSA in the germline V gene. Trimming left V 1 base short and J 4 bases short, with 5 bases between. The CDR3 DNA sequence: TGTGCCAGCAGCTTAGGACACGGAAACACCATATATTTT. The encoded protein is CASSLGHGNTIYF.